This entry features one T cell receptor (beta chain) sequence. This specimen comes from a study of T cells after yellow fever vaccination. In TCRdb, the 5' RACE reads were re-called with MiXCR into one record per CDR3 protein. Of about 130,000 distinct CDR3 sequences listed, more than 7.5% are singletons. The germline gives CDR1 MNHEY, CDR2 SMNVEV (reference sequence). This CDR3 spans 15 amino acids. Deletions cut 5 bases from V and 0 bases from J, with 8 bases between. The TCR originated in a man aged 18 to 29 who received the YFV17D yellow fever vaccine. Sequencing was performed on CD8+ T cells sorted from PBMCs, taken on the day of the yellow fever booster vaccination. The rearrangement links TRBV27 to TRBJ2-6; D might be TRBD2 (5 bases). The CDR3 is CASSRGLSGANVLTF. The DNA for the CDR3 is TGTGCCAGCAGTCGAGGGCTCTCTGGGGCCAACGTCCTGACTTTC.